This T cell receptor beta chain was documented in a study of CD8 T cells in ankylosing spondylitis. Each TCR beta library was made by quantitative 5'-RACE that incorporated molecular barcodes. From the 5' RACE reads, TCRdb called clonotypes with MiXCR, one entry per CDR3 protein. The sample lists a few hundred thousand distinct CDR3 sequences, around 21% seen once, with roughly 3.6% in the top ten. Sequencing was done on a sample of blood, either unsorted or a sorted T cell fraction (not recorded which). The source is a female donor with ankylosing spondylitis or in good health (not recorded which).

As DNA, the CDR3 is TGTGCCAGCAGTGAACGCCGGGAGGGAAATGAGCAGTTCTTC. Its translation is CASSERREGNEQFF. The chain has TRBV6-1 and TRBJ2-1, with 8 bases aligning to TRBD2. Losses at the gene ends were 2 bases for V and 7 bases for J; bases not matched to a gene: 4. The CDR3 totals 14 residues. The germline CDR1 and CDR2 sequences are MNHNS and SASEGT.